These T cell receptor beta chains were read from a single sample in a study of shared clonotypes between healthy human individuals. The assay was immunoSEQ multiplex PCR, and TCRdb's table has in-frame clones only and misses some. The sample has 700,000 or so clones; roughly 70% are singletons. Sequencing input: memory CD4+ T cells sorted from blood. Every receptor here comes from a young woman in good health. The CDR3 runs from the conserved cysteine through the conserved F or W. A D gene is named only where the DNA matches it firmly. Part of the rows lack a size; the others show once, few, many or a class for expanded clones.

v_gene: TRBV18; abundance: -; j_gene: TRBJ2-6; d_gene: -; CDR3aa: CASSPGDGANVLTF; CDR3nt: TGTGCCAGCTCACCAGGGGACGGGGCCAACGTCCTGACTTTC
v_gene: TRBV19; abundance: -; j_gene: TRBJ1-1; d_gene: -; CDR3aa: CASRKNTEAFF; CDR3nt: TGTGCCAGTAGGAAAAACACTGAAGCTTTCTTT
v_gene: TRBV28; abundance: -; j_gene: TRBJ1-5; d_gene: -; CDR3aa: CASSLSVVQPQHF; CDR3nt: TGTGCCAGCAGTTTATCGGTCGTACAGCCCCAGCATTTT
v_gene: TRBV18; abundance: -; j_gene: TRBJ1-5; d_gene: -; CDR3aa: CASSPGERDQPQHF; CDR3nt: TGTGCCAGCTCACCAGGTGAGCGGGATCAGCCCCAGCATTTT
v_gene: TRBV19; abundance: -; j_gene: TRBJ2-1; d_gene: TRBD2; CDR3aa: CASSMGLAGMSSYNEQFF; CDR3nt: TGTGCCAGTAGTATGGGACTAGCGGGTATGAGCTCCTACAATGAGCAGTTCTTC
v_gene: TRBV27; abundance: -; j_gene: TRBJ2-7; d_gene: -; CDR3aa: CASSPSRGRVYEQYF; CDR3nt: TGTGCCAGCAGTCCGAGCCGGGGCAGGGTCTACGAGCAGTACTTC
v_gene: TRBV2; abundance: -; j_gene: TRBJ1-5; d_gene: -; CDR3aa: CASRKEPGLGESNQPQHF; CDR3nt: TGTGCCAGCCGAAAGGAACCGGGATTGGGGGAGAGCAATCAGCCCCAGCATTTT
v_gene: TRBV6-5; abundance: -; j_gene: TRBJ1-2; d_gene: -; CDR3aa: CASRGSRQANGYTF; CDR3nt: TGTGCCAGCCGAGGGTCTAGGCAGGCGAATGGCTACACCTTC
v_gene: TRBV6-1; abundance: -; j_gene: TRBJ2-6; d_gene: TRBD1; CDR3aa: CASSEMTGHSGANVLTF; CDR3nt: TGTGCCAGCAGTGAGATGACAGGGCACTCTGGGGCCAACGTCCTGACTTTC
v_gene: TRBV7-2; abundance: -; j_gene: TRBJ2-7; d_gene: TRBD2; CDR3aa: CASSSSSGRANEQYF; CDR3nt: TGTGCCAGCAGCTCCAGTAGCGGGAGGGCCAACGAGCAGTACTTC
v_gene: TRBV7-9; abundance: once; j_gene: TRBJ2-2; d_gene: -; CDR3aa: CASSFTLGTGELFF; CDR3nt: TGTGCCAGCAGCTTCACGTTAGGCACCGGGGAGCTGTTTTTT
v_gene: TRBV7-9; abundance: -; j_gene: TRBJ2-3; d_gene: TRBD2; CDR3aa: CASSLAAGGPTDTQYF; CDR3nt: TGTGCCAGCAGCTTAGCGGCGGGAGGGCCCACAGATACGCAGTATTTT
v_gene: TRBV28; abundance: -; j_gene: TRBJ1-2; d_gene: -; CDR3aa: CASSPAWKQGFRGYTF; CDR3nt: TGTGCCAGCAGCCCGGCCTGGAAGCAGGGATTTCGGGGCTACACCTTC
v_gene: TRBV28; abundance: -; j_gene: TRBJ2-7; d_gene: -; CDR3aa: CASSSSVREQYF; CDR3nt: TGTGCCAGCAGTTCCTCCGTAAGAGAGCAGTACTTC
v_gene: TRBV19; abundance: -; j_gene: TRBJ2-1; d_gene: TRBD2; CDR3aa: CASSPTSGVSYNEQFF; CDR3nt: TGTGCCAGTAGTCCAACTAGCGGGGTTTCCTACAATGAGCAGTTCTTC
v_gene: TRBV7-2; abundance: -; j_gene: TRBJ1-1; d_gene: -; CDR3aa: CASSYRTTGTEAFF; CDR3nt: TGTGCCAGCAGCTACCGGACTACCGGCACTGAAGCTTTCTTT
v_gene: TRBV27; abundance: few; j_gene: TRBJ1-5; d_gene: TRBD1; CDR3aa: CASSGDRDQPQHF; CDR3nt: TGTGCCAGCAGTGGGGACAGGGATCAGCCCCAGCATTTT
v_gene: TRBV7-3; abundance: -; j_gene: TRBJ1-1; d_gene: -; CDR3aa: CASSRQRNTEAFF; CDR3nt: TGTGCCAGCAGCAGGCAGAGGAACACTGAAGCTTTCTTT
v_gene: TRBV30; abundance: -; j_gene: TRBJ2-7; d_gene: -; CDR3aa: CAWSSAGHYEQYF; CDR3nt: TGTGCCTGGAGTTCAGCGGGACATTACGAGCAGTACTTC
v_gene: TRBV9; abundance: once; j_gene: TRBJ2-6; d_gene: -; CDR3aa: CASSPRRREVSGANVLTF; CDR3nt: TGTGCCAGCAGCCCAAGACGAAGGGAGGTATCTGGGGCCAACGTCCTGACTTTC
v_gene: TRBV7-3; abundance: -; j_gene: TRBJ2-7; d_gene: -; CDR3aa: CASSSDRLYEQYF; CDR3nt: TGTGCCAGCAGCTCTGACCGACTTTACGAGCAGTACTTC
v_gene: TRBV6-1; abundance: -; j_gene: TRBJ1-2; d_gene: -; CDR3aa: CASEKRGGSYGYTF; CDR3nt: TGTGCCAGCGAAAAAAGGGGGGGCAGCTATGGCTACACCTTC
v_gene: TRBV7-9; abundance: -; j_gene: TRBJ2-3; d_gene: -; CDR3aa: CASSLPGGTDTQYF; CDR3nt: TGTGCCAGCAGCTTGCCCGGAGGGACAGATACGCAGTATTTT
v_gene: TRBV19; abundance: once; j_gene: TRBJ1-2; d_gene: -; CDR3aa: CASSISGGLGYTF; CDR3nt: TGTGCCAGTAGTATATCTGGAGGGCTAGGCTACACCTTC
v_gene: TRBV9; abundance: -; j_gene: TRBJ2-5; d_gene: -; CDR3aa: CAIKRGGNGPGAGQTQYF; CDR3nt: TGTGCCATCAAAAGGGGCGGGAATGGGCCCGGGGCAGGACAGACCCAGTACTTC
v_gene: TRBV4-1; abundance: -; j_gene: TRBJ2-1; d_gene: TRBD2; CDR3aa: CATRGRLAGSDNEQFF; CDR3nt: TGCGCTACTAGGGGGAGACTAGCGGGATCGGATAATGAGCAGTTCTTC
v_gene: TRBV14; abundance: few; j_gene: TRBJ2-2; d_gene: -; CDR3aa: CASSPPIGRGRSGELFF; CDR3nt: TGTGCCAGCAGCCCTCCCATTGGGAGGGGGAGGTCCGGGGAGCTGTTTTTT
v_gene: TRBV7-9; abundance: -; j_gene: TRBJ2-1; d_gene: -; CDR3aa: CASSSGTINEQFF; CDR3nt: TGTGCCAGCAGCTCAGGGACAATTAATGAGCAGTTCTTC
v_gene: TRBV7-8; abundance: -; j_gene: TRBJ2-1; d_gene: -; CDR3aa: CASSPVWVLASQKGEQFF; CDR3nt: TGTGCCAGCAGCCCTGTCTGGGTATTAGCGTCCCAAAAGGGTGAGCAGTTCTTC
v_gene: TRBV2; abundance: -; j_gene: TRBJ2-3; d_gene: -; CDR3aa: CASSEASGSSTDTQYF; CDR3nt: TGTGCCAGCAGTGAAGCTAGCGGTTCTAGCACAGATACGCAGTATTTT
v_gene: TRBV28; abundance: -; j_gene: TRBJ1-2; d_gene: -; CDR3aa: CASSRPNYGYTF; CDR3nt: TGTGCCAGCAGTCGACCTAACTATGGCTACACCTTC